This is a list of T cell receptor beta chains from one sample in a study of CD8+CD57+ T cells in acquired aplastic anemia. MiXCR, run by TCRdb on the reads, gives a single entry per CDR3 protein. The sample shows some 130,000 distinct CDR3 sequences, roughly two fifths of them seen only once. Specimen: sorted CD4+, CD8+, or CD8+CD57+ T cells (not recorded which) from PBMCs. These TCRs come from a human donor in good health, serving as a control. The CDR3 runs from the conserved cysteine through the conserved F or W. The order of the fields is J gene, D gene, clone size, V gene, CDR3 DNA, CDR3 protein. A D gene is named only where the DNA matches it firmly. Clone size, where shown, is once, few, many, or a class for clones that have expanded.

TRBJ1-2 | TRBD1 | NA | TRBV19 | TGTGCCAGTAGAATCGACAGGGCCTATGGCTACACCTTC | CASRIDRAYGYTF
TRBJ2-1 | NA | NA | TRBV20-1 | TGCAGTGCTAGTGATGGGTCAAGCTCCTACAATGAGCAGTTCTTC | CSASDGSSSYNEQFF
TRBJ1-1 | NA | many | TRBV5-5 | TGTGCCAGCAGCTTGATCGCCGGCAGGAACACTGAAGCTTTCTTT | CASSLIAGRNTEAFF
TRBJ2-5 | NA | many | TRBV9 | TGTGCCAGCAGCGTTGCGACACAAGAGACCCAGTACTTC | CASSVATQETQYF
TRBJ1-2 | NA | NA | TRBV12-3/TRBV12-4 | TGTGCCAGCAGTTTGACCCCTAACTATGGCTACACCTTC | CASSLTPNYGYTF
TRBJ2-2 | NA | many | TRBV2 | TGTGCCAGCACCCTAAGCGGAGTCCCGGCCGGGGAGCTGTTTTTT | CASTLSGVPAGELFF
TRBJ1-1 | NA | many | TRBV30 | TGTGCCTGGACCCCATGGGGGGAGAACACTGAAGCTTTCTTT | CAWTPWGENTEAFF
TRBJ2-4 | NA | few | TRBV11-2 | TGTGCCAGCAGCTTAGCGCGTGCGAGAAACATTCAGTACTTC | CASSLARARNIQYF
TRBJ1-6 | NA | many | TRBV2 | TGTGCCAGCACCCCAGGGAGCTCCTATAATTCACCCCTCCACTTT | CASTPGSSYNSPLHF
TRBJ1-4 | NA | many | TRBV6-5 | TGTGCCAGCACTAAATGGGGTGGGGGTAATGAAAAACTGTTTTTT | CASTKWGGGNEKLFF
TRBJ1-1 | TRBD1 | few | TRBV20-1 | TGCAGCTCAGGGGGTATGGTCTCTGAAGCTTTCTTT | CSSGGMVSEAFF
TRBJ2-1 | NA | NA | TRBV20-1 | TGCAGTGCCGAGGACTTAACCTACAATGAGCAGTTCTTC | CSAEDLTYNEQFF
TRBJ1-1 | NA | NA | TRBV2 | TGTGCCAGCACCCGCGCTAGTGGACAGAGCACTGAAGCTTTCTTT | CASTRASGQSTEAFF
TRBJ2-3 | TRBD2 | many | TRBV20-1 | TGCAGTGCTAGTGATCGGGAGGGGTACACAGATACGCAGTATTTT | CSASDREGYTDTQYF
TRBJ1-2 | TRBD1 | many | TRBV19 | TGTGCCAGTAGTATCCTCGGGACAGGGCCCCCTAACTATGGCTACACCTTC | CASSILGTGPPNYGYTF
TRBJ1-2 | TRBD1 | NA | TRBV18 | TGTGCCAGCTCACCCACCCGACAGGGAGAAAGATATGGCTACACCTTC | CASSPTRQGERYGYTF
TRBJ1-2 | TRBD1 | NA | TRBV20-1 | TGCAGTGCCAAAGCGACACAGGGGTTGTTTGGCTACACCTTC | CSAKATQGLFGYTF
TRBJ1-6 | TRBD1 | NA | TRBV6-1 | TGTGCCAGCAGTGCCCGGGACAGGGGTTCACCCCTCCACTTT | CASSARDRGSPLHF
TRBJ2-7 | NA | NA | TRBV25-1 | TGTGCCAGCAGTGCAGACAGAGTAGGAACCTACGAGCAGTACTTC | CASSADRVGTYEQYF
TRBJ2-5 | NA | NA | TRBV6-5 | TGTGCCAGCAGTTACTCGAGGCCGAACCAAGAGACCCAGTACTTC | CASSYSRPNQETQYF
TRBJ1-2 | TRBD1 | NA | TRBV7-8 | TGTGCCAGCAAAGACAGGGGGCCCTATGGCTACACCTTC | CASKDRGPYGYTF
TRBJ2-6 | NA | NA | TRBV18 | TGTGCCAGCTCACCACGGCAGGTAGACTCTGGGGCCAACGTCCTGACTTTC | CASSPRQVDSGANVLTF
TRBJ1-1 | NA | many | TRBV6-1 | TGTGCCAGCAAGAGTGGTACGGGTCGAGGTTCTGAAGCTTTCTTT | CASKSGTGRGSEAFF
TRBJ1-5 | NA | few | TRBV28 | TGTGCCAGCAGTTTATTAGGGGGGCGCGGCAATCAGCCCCAGCATTTT | CASSLLGGRGNQPQHF
TRBJ2-7 | TRBD1 | NA | TRBV24-1 | TGTGCCACCAGTGATTTGGGGACAGGGGGCGGCTACGAGCAGTACTTC | CATSDLGTGGGYEQYF
TRBJ1-1 | NA | once | TRBV19 | TGTGCCAGTGGTACGGGGCATACATACACTGAAGCTTTCTTT | CASGTGHTYTEAFF
TRBJ1-3 | NA | once | TRBV7-6 | TGTGCCAGCAGCTTAGCGGGGGGGAGCTCTGGAAACACCATATATTTT | CASSLAGGSSGNTIYF
TRBJ1-6 | NA | NA | TRBV6-1 | TGTGCCAGCACTAGCAGGCAGACCTATAATTCACCCCTCCACTTT | CASTSRQTYNSPLHF
TRBJ2-7 | NA | NA | TRBV2 | TGTGCCACGGCCAATCTCTACGAGCAGTACTTC | CATANLYEQYF
TRBJ2-7 | TRBD1 | NA | TRBV29-1 | TGCAGCTACCGGCAGGGGGCCGGAGAGCAGTACTTC | CSYRQGAGEQYF
TRBJ2-7 | NA | NA | TRBV2 | TGTGCCAGCAGTGAGGCCCCGGGGAACGAGCAGTACTTC | CASSEAPGNEQYF
TRBJ1-1 | NA | NA | TRBV4-3 | TGCGCCAGCAGCCACCTGGACAGCCGAATCTGGGAGAACACTGAAGCTTTCTTT | CASSHLDSRIWENTEAFF
TRBJ2-7 | NA | many | TRBV7-2 | TGTGCCAGCAGCACCAACCATGGGCAATCACAAGGGCAGTACTTC | CASSTNHGQSQGQYF
TRBJ1-2 | NA | NA | TRBV3-1 | TGTGCCAGCAGCCAAGGACGGGCTCTTCGTGGCTACACCTTC | CASSQGRALRGYTF
TRBJ1-1 | NA | many | TRBV10-3 | TGTGCCATCAGTCCTGACGGGTTGAACACTGAAGCTTTCTTT | CAISPDGLNTEAFF
TRBJ2-1 | TRBD1 | few | TRBV3-1 | TGTGCCAGCAGCCAAGTTTCCGGGACAGGGGGCTCCAATGAGCAGTTCTTC | CASSQVSGTGGSNEQFF
TRBJ1-3 | NA | NA | TRBV19 | TGTGCCAGTACTAGGACTGGAAACACCATATATTTT | CASTRTGNTIYF
TRBJ1-3 | NA | NA | TRBV10-2 | TGCGCCAGCAGTATTATACAGGGCTCTGGAAACACCATATATTTT | CASSIIQGSGNTIYF
TRBJ1-2 | NA | many | TRBV10-3 | TGTGCCATCCGGGGGAGCGACACACCTAATAACTATGGCTACACCTTC | CAIRGSDTPNNYGYTF
TRBJ2-5 | NA | NA | TRBV10-2 | TGCGCCAGCTCATCCCCAGGGTCGTTGGGGGAGACCCAGTACTTC | CASSSPGSLGETQYF
TRBJ1-1 | NA | once | TRBV10-3 | TGTGCCATCTCTTCCGTTGGGGGGGCGGGCACTGAAGCTTTCTTT | CAISSVGGAGTEAFF
TRBJ2-5 | TRBD1 | NA | TRBV20-1 | TGCAGTGCTATAGACAGGGTCGCAGAGACCCAGTACTTC | CSAIDRVAETQYF
TRBJ1-5 | NA | once | TRBV14 | TGTGCCAGCAGCCAAGATCGCCCAGGGGCAAGCCAGCCCCAGCATTTT | CASSQDRPGASQPQHF
TRBJ2-1 | NA | few | TRBV13 | TGTGCCAGCAGCTCCCGCGGGCCTAAAGCCTACAATGAGCAGTTCTTC | CASSSRGPKAYNEQFF
TRBJ2-3 | NA | NA | TRBV12-3/TRBV12-4 | TGTGCCAGCAGTATCACCGGGACGGCAGATACGCAGTATTTT | CASSITGTADTQYF
TRBJ2-7 | NA | NA | TRBV10-3 | TGTGCCACTCAGGGGGTCGGGGGCGGGGTCTACGAGCAGTACTTC | CATQGVGGGVYEQYF
TRBJ2-1 | TRBD2 | NA | TRBV25-1 | TGTGCCAGCAGCCAAGAGGGGGGAAACCTAGCGGGAGGGCCCAATGAGCAGTTCTTC | CASSQEGGNLAGGPNEQFF
TRBJ1-3 | NA | many | TRBV4-1 | TGCGCCAGCAGCCAAGCGGGAGCCACTGGAAACACCATATATTTT | CASSQAGATGNTIYF
TRBJ1-4 | NA | many | TRBV6-5 | TGTGCCAGCAGTTACCCGGGTGAAAAACTGTTTTTT | CASSYPGEKLFF
TRBJ2-7 | NA | many | TRBV20-1 | TGCAGTGCTAGGTCCGACTCCTACGAGCAGTACTTC | CSARSDSYEQYF
TRBJ2-6 | NA | many | TRBV4-2 | TGTGCCAGCAGCCCTTCCATCTTGGTCTCTGGGGCCAACGTCCTGACTTTC | CASSPSILVSGANVLTF
TRBJ2-3 | TRBD1 | many | TRBV19 | TGTGCCAGTAGCCTTGGATTAAGACAGGGGGCAGGAGATACGCAGTATTTT | CASSLGLRQGAGDTQYF
TRBJ1-6 | NA | NA | TRBV2 | TGTGCCAGCGTGGGCTTAGGGTCCTATAATTCACCCCTCCACTTT | CASVGLGSYNSPLHF
TRBJ2-6 | NA | many | TRBV3-1 | TGTGCCAGCAGCCAAGTCGGCTCTGGGGCCAACGTCCTGACTTTC | CASSQVGSGANVLTF
TRBJ2-1 | TRBD2 | many | TRBV2 | TGTGCCAGCAGGGAATCCCAGCCCCGGCGCGGGGGGGCGAGAAATGAGCAGTTCTTC | CASRESQPRRGGARNEQFF
TRBJ2-7 | TRBD1 | NA | TRBV25-1 | TGTGCCAGCAGTGACCTTCTACAGGGGGCAAAGGGTAACGAGCAGTACTTC | CASSDLLQGAKGNEQYF
TRBJ1-5 | TRBD1 | NA | TRBV4-1 | TGCGCCAGCAGACTGACGGACAGGATGAGGCAGCCCCAGCATTTT | CASRLTDRMRQPQHF